Presented here are 26 T cell receptor beta chains from one specimen sequenced in a study of T cells after posttransplantation cyclophosphamide. Cyclophosphamide on days +3 and +4 followed busulfan-fludarabine conditioning and a marrow graft. Assay: immunoSEQ multiplex PCR; the TCRdb copy retains only in-frame clones and omits some. This sample comprises some 10,000 clones, none seen once only. The sample in question was PBMCs, obtained after allogeneic stem cell transplant with posttransplant cyclophosphamide. The receptors were sampled from a female patient in her 40s who received an allogeneic stem cell transplant from a related donor, was CMV-positive, and had no GVHD. Some T cells may trace back to the graft donor.

This clone was picked up many times. The chain employs TRBV7-2 and TRBJ1-1; D ambiguous. The germline gives CDR1 SGHTA, CDR2 FQGNSA. The CDR3 runs 15 residues. V lost 2 bases and J 3 bases, leaving 13 bases between the germline ends. The CDR3 DNA reads as TGTGCCAGCAGCTTATACCCATTAAGAGACACTGAAGCTTTCTTT. This gives the protein CASSLYPLRDTEAFF.

This clone has at least ten counts. The chain couples TRBV2 to TRBJ2-1, with 7 nucleotides matching TRBD2. In germline, CDR1 is SNHLY, CDR2 FYNNEI. Germline trimming cut 6 bases from V and 9 bases from J; bases unmatched to any gene: 11. CDR3 size: 14 residues. CDR3 bases: TGTGCCAGCAGGAGCGGGGTCCGGGTAATTGAGCAGTTCTTC. Amino acids: CASRSGVRVIEQFF.

Ten or more counts support this clone. This rearrangement joins TRBV5-4 to TRBJ2-2; D ambiguous. Germline CDR1 SGHNT, CDR2 YYREEE (reference sequence). Trimming took off 4 bases at V and 3 bases at J, with 4 bases between the two ends. CDR3 length: 12 residues. Here the CDR3 DNA reads TGTGCCAGCAGCCGTGACACCGGGGAGCTGTTTTTT. Residues: CASSRDTGELFF.

This clone was counted only a few times. This chain links TRBV25-1 with TRBJ2-3; D is unresolved. There are 15 residues in the CDR3. V was shortened by 2 bases and J by 1 base, with 10 bases between the two germline ends. The germline V gene has CDR1 MGHDK and CDR2 SYGVNS. The CDR3 DNA follows: TGTGCCAGCAGTGAAAACGGGTGGGGCACAGATACGCAGTATTTT. It codes for CASSENGWGTDTQYF.

This clone was recorded many times. The gene calls are TRBV9 and TRBJ2-1; 7 nucleotides match TRBD1. Germline loops: CDR1 SGDLS, CDR2 YYNGEE. J lost 0 bases, V lost 4 bases, and 4 bases had no gene match. CDR3 length: 15 residues. The CDR3 coding sequence is TGTGCCAGCAGCATGGGGACAGACTCCTACAATGAGCAGTTCTTC. Its translation: CASSMGTDSYNEQFF.

This clone has at least ten counts. The chain employs TRBV27 and TRBJ1-6, with 9 bases fitting TRBD1. J was trimmed by 10 bases and V by 7 bases; bases with no gene match: 5. CDR3 length: 13 residues. The V gene's germline CDR1 is MNHEY and CDR2 SMNVEV (reference sequence). This CDR3 is CASKRTGVSPLHF. In DNA, the CDR3 is TGTGCCAGCAAACGGACAGGGGTATCACCCCTCCACTTT.

This clone appeared many times. The J gene is TRBJ2-7, the V gene TRBV4-1; D remains unclear. Between the trimmed V and J ends, which lost 1 base and 2 bases, there was a span of 12 bases. Germline V lookup: CDR1 MGHRA, CDR2 YSYEKL. The length of the CDR3 is 15 residues. CDR3 sequence: CASSQVPTRTYEQYF. The CDR3 DNA reads TGCGCCAGCAGCCAAGTCCCGACACGGACCTACGAGCAGTACTTC.

This clone was recorded many times. The rearrangement uses TRBV5-6 and TRBJ2-7; TRBD2 matches 10 bases. Trimming removed 0 bases from V and 1 base from J; junction bases left unmatched: 1. The CDR3 extends over 15 amino acids. Germline V gene sequence: CDR1 SGHDT, CDR2 YYEEEE. The CDR3 bases are TGTGCCAGCAGCTTGGTAGCGGGGGGATCCTACGAGCAGTACTTC. Amino acids: CASSLVAGGSYEQYF.

This clone appeared many times. The gene calls are TRBV9 and TRBJ2-3, with unresolved D. The CDR3 spans 13 residues. Trimming shortened V by 5 bases and J by 2 bases, and 9 bases separated the two germline ends. Germline loops: CDR1 SGDLS, CDR2 YYNGEE. CDR3 sequence reads: CASRLDDTDTQYF. For the CDR3, the DNA is TGTGCCAGCAGGCTAGACGACACAGATACGCAGTATTTT.

This clone was recorded many times. This CDR3 is CASSQGAAIRYTEAFF. CDR3 in DNA: TGTGCCAGCAGCCAGGGGGCAGCAATCAGGTACACTGAAGCTTTCTTT. V and J are TRBV13 and TRBJ1-1; TRBD1 matches 8 bases. CDR1 PRHDT and CDR2 FYEKMQ come from the germline V gene (reference sequence). V lost 5 bases to trimming and J lost 3 bases; unmatched junction nucleotides: 11. This CDR3 contains 16 residues.

This clone has a count of ten or more. This chain uses TRBV29-1 with TRBJ1-2; D is ambiguous. Germline CDR1 and CDR2: SQVTM and ANQGSEA. This CDR3 has 13 residues. V was trimmed by 1 base and J by 7 bases, leaving 13 bases between them. This chain's CDR3 is CSVEVGRVGGYTF. The CDR3 coding sequence is TGCAGCGTTGAAGTTGGCCGGGTCGGTGGCTACACCTTC.

This clone was found many times. V gene TRBV28 combines with J gene TRBJ1-5, with 8 bases fitting TRBD1. The CDR3 length is 13 residues. Germline V gives CDR1 MDHEN, CDR2 SYDVKM. With V trimmed by 4 bases and J by 8 bases, 4 bases remained unmatched. The CDR3 is CASSSRTGKPQHF. The CDR3 DNA sequence: TGTGCCAGCAGTTCCCGGACAGGGAAGCCCCAGCATTTT.

The table lists this clone with many counts. V gene TRBV4-1 combines with J gene TRBJ1-1, with D hard to call. Trimming took off 0 bases at V and 1 base at J, with 9 bases between the two ends. The CDR3 has 15 residues. Germline CDR1 and CDR2: MGHRA and YSYEKL. The DNA for the CDR3 is TGCGCCAGCAGCCAAGAAGTGGGAGGGAACACTGAAGCTTTCTTT. This sequence encodes CASSQEVGGNTEAFF.

There are many counts of this clone. The rearrangement joins TRBV2 to TRBJ2-7; 9 bases map to TRBD1. The junction had 9 bases not matched to a gene; V was cut back by 8 bases and J by 7 bases. CDR1 SNHLY and CDR2 FYNNEI come from the germline V gene. The CDR3 has 13 amino acids. The CDR3 loop reads CASGRDRVREQYF. For the CDR3, the DNA is TGTGCCAGCGGACGGGACAGGGTCAGGGAGCAGTACTTC.

This clone has ten or more counts. The chain combines TRBV7-8 with TRBJ2-7, with a possible D match to TRBD2 (7 bases). The CDR3 extends over 14 amino acids. Germline values: CDR1 SGHVS, CDR2 FQNEAQ. V was clipped by 6 bases and J by 5 bases, with 17 bases between them. Here the CDR3 DNA reads TGTGCCAGCAGACCCGTACGCGGGGGCCACGAGCAGTACTTC. It codes for CASRPVRGGHEQYF.

In its sample, this clone ranks as medium-sized. The V and J genes are TRBV4-1 and TRBJ1-1; tentative D call: TRBD1 (6 bases). The CDR3 loop spans 14 amino acids. V was cut by 3 bases and J by 5 bases, with 13 bases left in between. Germline V CDR1 and CDR2: MGHRA, YSYEKL. The CDR3 DNA sequence: TGCGCCAGCAGCCATAGGACAGAGGGGACTGAAGCTTTCTTT. Translating gives CASSHRTEGTEAFF.

In this sample, this clone turned up many times. The genes are TRBV30 and TRBJ2-3; 7 positions match TRBD2. In germline, CDR1 is GTSNPN, CDR2 SVGIG (reference sequence). The CDR3 contains 14 residues. Trimming cost V 2 bases and J 2 bases; bases outside gene matches: 4. The CDR3 is CAWSRGGTTDTQYF. CDR3 coding DNA: TGTGCCTGGAGTCGCGGGGGAACCACAGATACGCAGTATTTT. The whole variable domain, remainder taken from reference TRBV30 and TRBJ2-3, is SQTIHQWPATLVQPVGSPLSLECTVEGTSNPNLYWYRQAAGRGLQLLFYSVGIGQISSEVPQNLSASRPQDRQFILSSKKLLLSDSGFYLCAWSRGGTTDTQYFGPGTRLTVL.

This clone occurred many times. V usage is TRBV9 and J usage is TRBJ1-1, with D hard to call. The CDR3 runs 15 residues. Germline lookup yields CDR1 SGDLS and CDR2 YYNGEE. The V gene lost 0 bases and the J gene lost 0 bases, with 9 bases spanning the gap. The DNA of the CDR3 is TGTGCCAGCAGCGTAGCCGGGAATATGAACACTGAAGCTTTCTTT. It encodes CASSVAGNMNTEAFF.

This clone was observed many times. This chain uses TRBV29-1 with TRBJ1-1; 7 bases are shared with TRBD1. Germline V gene lookup returns CDR1 SQVTM and CDR2 ANQGSEA. The CDR3 length is 13 residues. As DNA, the CDR3 is TGCAGGGCGACGGGGACAGAGAACACTGAAGCTTTCTTT. Translating gives CRATGTENTEAFF.

This chain links TRBV6-1 with TRBJ1-1; TRBD1 might be the D (6 bases). This CDR3 region has 13 residues. From germline, CDR1 is MNHNS and CDR2 SASEGT. V gave up 6 bases and J gave up 6 bases, with 14 bases separating them. CDR3: CASSLDRPPEAFF. As DNA, the CDR3 is TGTGCCAGCAGCCTAGACAGGCCACCTGAAGCTTTCTTT.

This clone was recorded many times. V gene TRBV19 combines with J gene TRBJ2-7; 7 bases are shared with TRBD1. The CDR3 contains 16 residues. Germline values: CDR1 LNHDA, CDR2 SQIVND (reference sequence). The J segment lost 0 bases and the V segment lost 6 bases, leaving 11 bases of the junction unmatched. The CDR3 reads CASSTWTGFSSYEQYF. The CDR3 coding sequence is TGTGCCAGTAGCACCTGGACAGGATTTAGCTCCTACGAGCAGTACTTC.

There are many counts of this clone. V usage is TRBV6-5 and J usage is TRBJ2-7; D might be TRBD2 (6 bases). The V end was cut by 6 bases, the J end by 2 bases, with 11 bases between. CDR3 length: 13 amino acids. CDR1 is MNHEY, CDR2 SVGAGI, per germline. CDR3 residues: CASSRDSAYEQYF. Written as DNA, the CDR3 is TGTGCCAGCAGCCGGGACTCCGCCTACGAGCAGTACTTC.

Ten or more counts support this clone. The chain combines TRBV7-8 with TRBJ1-2; D is undetermined. Germline V gives CDR1 SGHVS, CDR2 FQNEAQ. Trimming took 4 bases from V and 4 from J, leaving 19 bases between them. The CDR3 runs to 16 residues. CDR3 sequence reads: CASSSEFRHSTYGYTF. As DNA, the CDR3 is TGTGCCAGCAGCTCCGAGTTCCGTCACTCCACCTATGGCTACACCTTC.

This clone occurred many times. The V call is TRBV9, the J call TRBJ1-2; tentative D call: TRBD1 (6 bases). The CDR3 spans 20 residues. Germline V gives CDR1 SGDLS, CDR2 YYNGEE. Trimming took off 3 bases at V and 5 bases at J, with 32 bases between the two ends. CDR3 protein: CASSDPSGGNDKTPIYGYTF. The CDR3 DNA reads as TGTGCCAGCAGCGACCCTAGTGGGGGCAACGACAAGACCCCTATATATGGCTACACCTTC.

This clone counts as medium-sized. The rearrangement links TRBV9 to TRBJ2-3; 12 bases fit TRBD2. The CDR3 is 16 amino acids. CDR1 and CDR2 (germline): SGDLS, YYNGEE. Trimming removed 3 bases from V and 0 bases from J; junction bases left unmatched: 2. CDR3 sequence (DNA): TGTGCCAGCAGCGCCGGGACTAGCGGGAGCACAGATACGCAGTATTTT. It yields the protein CASSAGTSGSTDTQYF.

This clone came up many times. The genes are TRBV28 and TRBJ2-3, with 9 positions matching TRBD1. The CDR3 loop spans 16 amino acids. J gave up 2 bases and V 7 bases, and 10 bases lay outside the gene matches. The germline V gene encodes CDR1 MDHEN and CDR2 SYDVKM. CDR3 bases: TGTGCCAGCACGCCGGGGACAGGGTGGAACACAGATACGCAGTATTTT. Protein product: CASTPGTGWNTDTQYF.